The clone carrying this T cell receptor (beta chain) was observed at least ten times. This entry is derived from a study of T cells of healthy individuals. TCRdb re-called the 5' RACE reads with MiXCR, one entry per CDR3 protein. The table includes about 96,000 distinct CDR3 sequences, 17% detected once. The germline CDR1 and CDR2 sequences are SGHRS and YFSETQ. The CDR3 sequence is 13 residues long. Trimming pared 0 bases from V and 0 bases from J, leaving 3 bases between. The rearrangement uses TRBV5-1 and TRBJ1-1; no definite D call. This sequence originates from a human donor in good health. The CDR3 coding sequence is TGCGCCAGCAGCTTGGGTTTGAACACTGAAGCTTTCTTT. Its translation: CASSLGLNTEAFF.